The entry that follows covers one T cell receptor (beta chain) sequence. Its antigen is unknown. Produced via immunoSEQ multiplex PCR; TCRdb's table is partial and in-frame only. This table has about 50,000 clones, more than 25% appearing once. This specimen comes from a study of tumour-infiltrating T cells in Burkitt lymphoma. At the level of the study: Patients covered every epidemiological subtype of Burkitt lymphoma. Survival, overall and progression-free, tracked with productive clonality.

Germline CDR1 LNHDA, CDR2 SQIVND (reference sequence). V lost 7 bases and J lost 1, with 22 bases in between. This CDR3 is built from 17 residues. General study points: Several public clonotypes recurred in numerous Burkitt lymphoma patients.

The V gene is TRBV19, the J gene TRBJ1-1, with D possibly TRBD1 on 5 matching bases. The sequence was obtained from a human donor with Burkitt lymphoma. Sample: tumor tissue. The chain's CDR3 is CASKVVSRGGPNTEAFF. Written as DNA, the CDR3 is TGTGCCAGTAAGGTGGTGAGTAGGGGAGGACCGAACACTGAAGCTTTCTTT.